This T cell receptor beta chain was identified in a study of blood T cell repertoires in COVID-19. At the level of the study: Specimens from acute and convalescent COVID-19 originated in the United States, Italy and Spain. T cells, B-cell-depleted T cells, or PBMCs provided the cDNA or gDNA that served as material.

Libraries were prepared by immunoSEQ multiplex PCR; TCRdb keeps only in-frame clonotypes and omits some of them. The table includes roughly 16,000 clones, about nine tenths detected once. Germline CDR1 MRHNA, CDR2 SNTAGT. The CDR3 has 18 residues. Unmatched junction bases numbered 12, after V lost 7 bases and J lost 2 bases. The sequenced material came from peripheral blood. V gene TRBV6-4 combines with J gene TRBJ1-6; 9 bases match TRBD1. The clonotype comes from an elderly man with acute or convalescent COVID-19. The chain's CDR3 is CASTLGTGKVAYNSPLHF. The CDR3 DNA reads as TGTGCCAGCACCCTTGGGACAGGGAAAGTCGCCTATAATTCACCCCTCCACTTT.